These 30 T cell receptor beta chains came from one sample sequenced in a study of glioma-infiltrating T cells after dendritic cell vaccination. The assay was immunoSEQ multiplex PCR, and TCRdb's table has in-frame clones only and misses some. The top ten hold approximately 5.9% of the sample, which has 80,000 to 100,000 clones, 79% seen once. Here the sequenced sample was blood, taken before dendritic cell vaccination. The source of these receptors is a human donor with glioblastoma.

The J gene is TRBJ2-1, the V gene TRBV6-1, with D possibly TRBD2 on 6 matching bases. The CDR3 totals 14 residues. V lost 4 bases to trimming and J lost 5 bases, with 12 bases between them. CDR1 is MNHNS and CDR2 is SASEGT in the germline V gene. CDR3 sequence (DNA): TGTGCCAGCAGTGTGGACTACGCGAACAATGAGCAGTTCTTC. Encoded protein: CASSVDYANNEQFF.

The chain is built from TRBV10-3 and TRBJ2-3; the D is unclear. The germline V gene has CDR1 ENHRY and CDR2 SYGVKD. This CDR3 has 14 residues. V dropped 2 bases and J dropped 6 bases, with 12 bases sitting between them. CDR3 DNA: TGTGCCATCAGTGAGGCCCCCTCTCGGGATACGCAGTATTTT. This codes for CAISEAPSRDTQYF.

This chain joins TRBV19 and TRBJ1-2, with no clear D. The CDR3 has 14 amino acids. With 10 bases removed from V and 8 bases from J, the gap between germline ends came to 23 bases. CDR1 and CDR2 (germline): LNHDA, SQIVND (reference sequence). CDR3 nucleotide sequence: TGTGCCACCTATAAGCCCGGACTAACGGGGGGCTACACCTTC. Residues: CATYKPGLTGGYTF.

The chain uses TRBV5-1 and TRBJ2-5; 8 bases are a match to TRBD2. The CDR3 sequence is 15 residues long. J gave up 5 bases and V 2 bases, and 8 bases lay outside the gene matches. CDR1 is SGHRS and CDR2 is YFSETQ in the germline V gene. CDR3 loop: CASSFGLAPVETQYF. The CDR3 DNA is TGCGCCAGCAGCTTCGGACTAGCACCCGTCGAGACCCAGTACTTC.

The chain uses TRBV6-6 and TRBJ2-1; D is possibly TRBD2 (5 bases). From germline, CDR1 is MNHNY and CDR2 SVGAGI (reference sequence). Trimming took 7 bases from V and 8 from J, leaving 21 bases between them. This CDR3 is 15 amino acids long. CDR3 DNA: TGTGCCAGCAAGGCCGATAGCGATTCTGTCTATGAGCAGTTCTTC. Its translation: CASKADSDSVYEQFF.

The J gene is TRBJ1-3, the V gene TRBV9; D perhaps matches TRBD1 (6 bases). Deletions cut 0 bases from V and 4 bases from J, with 17 bases between. The germline V gene has CDR1 SGDLS and CDR2 YYNGEE. CDR3 length: 17 residues. Written as DNA, the CDR3 is TGTGCCAGCAGCGTAGAGCCCGGGGGGGCTCCGGGAAACACCATATATTTT. It specifies CASSVEPGGAPGNTIYF.

The rearrangement links TRBV9 to TRBJ2-2; 7 bases are shared with TRBD2. Germline V gene lookup returns CDR1 SGDLS and CDR2 YYNGEE. The junction had 11 bases not matched to a gene; V was cut back by 7 bases and J by 2 bases. The CDR3 has 16 residues. The CDR3 is CASALGATSNTGELFF. For the CDR3, the DNA is TGTGCCAGCGCCTTAGGGGCGACTAGCAACACCGGGGAGCTGTTTTTT.

The V and J genes are TRBV5-1 and TRBJ2-3; TRBD1 is a possible D gene (5 bases). The CDR3 consists of 16 residues. The V and J ends lost 0 bases and 6 bases respectively, with 17 bases between them. The germline V gene has CDR1 SGHRS and CDR2 YFSETQ. The CDR3 sequence is CASSLVRVFPPDTQYF. Written as DNA, the CDR3 is TGCGCCAGCAGCTTGGTCAGGGTTTTTCCACCCGATACGCAGTATTTT.

The chain uses TRBV27 and TRBJ2-2; 13 bases fit TRBD2. Looked up from germline, CDR1 is MNHEY and CDR2 is SMNVEV (reference sequence). After removal of 5 bases from V and 4 bases from J, the junction contained 10 bases not matched to a gene. CDR3 length: 18 amino acids. CDR3 in amino acids: CASSPRTSGSLSTGELFF. The CDR3 DNA is TGTGCCAGCAGTCCCCGGACTAGCGGGAGCCTTAGCACCGGGGAGCTGTTTTTT.

This chain connects TRBV9 to TRBJ2-1; D perhaps matches TRBD2 (6 bases). V lost 3 bases and J 2 bases, leaving 12 bases between the germline ends. The CDR3 is 15 residues long. Per germline, CDR1 SGDLS and CDR2 YYNGEE. The CDR3 sequence: CASSDWGGAYNEQFF. The CDR3 DNA sequence: TGTGCCAGCAGCGACTGGGGAGGAGCCTACAATGAGCAGTTCTTC.

V gene TRBV15 combines with J gene TRBJ2-7, with 10 bases lining up with TRBD2. This CDR3 is built from 15 residues. Germline values: CDR1 LNHNV, CDR2 YYDKDF (reference sequence). After removal of 1 base from V and 7 bases from J, the junction contained 7 bases not matched to a gene. The CDR3 loop reads CATSRGAGGPEEQYF. CDR3 DNA sequence: TGTGCCACCAGCAGAGGAGCGGGAGGGCCTGAAGAGCAGTACTTC. The full variable domain, with the rest looked up from reference TRBV15 and TRBJ2-7, is DAMVIQNPRYQVTQFGKPVTLSCSQTLNHNVMYWYQQKSSQAPKLLFHYYDKDFNNEADTPDNFQSRRPNTSFCFLDIRSPGLGDTAMYLCATSRGAGGPEEQYFGPGTRLTVT.

The V gene is TRBV2, the J gene TRBJ1-1; the match to TRBD1 covers 8 bases. Trimming cost V 6 bases and J 4 bases; bases outside gene matches: 10. This CDR3 spans 15 amino acids. Germline loops: CDR1 SNHLY, CDR2 FYNNEI. CDR3 region: CASSERLQGVTEAFF. The CDR3 DNA is TGTGCCAGCAGCGAACGGTTACAGGGGGTCACTGAAGCTTTCTTT.

V gene TRBV7-9 combines with J gene TRBJ2-2, with 10 bases identical to TRBD1. The CDR3 is 18 residues long. Trimming at V came to 6 bases and at J to 1 base, leaving 11 bases not matched to a gene. Germline CDR1 reads SEHNR; CDR2 reads FQNEAQ (reference sequence). The DNA of the CDR3 is TGTGCCAGCAGGCAACCCCTGGGACAGGGGAGGAACACCGGGGAGCTGTTTTTT. Protein sequence: CASRQPLGQGRNTGELFF.

The V gene is TRBV6-5, the J gene TRBJ2-2; the D is unclear. This CDR3 is built from 14 residues. V dropped 8 bases and J dropped 1 base, with 11 bases sitting between them. Germline V CDR1 and CDR2: MNHEY, SVGAGI. The CDR3 DNA reads as TGTGCCAGCCAGTCTAGATTGAACACCGGGGAGCTGTTTTTT. Translation: CASQSRLNTGELFF.

This chain joins TRBV29-1 and TRBJ2-1, with 8 nucleotides matching TRBD2. Trimming at V came to 7 bases and at J to 4 bases, leaving 9 bases not matched to a gene. CDR1 and CDR2 (germline): SQVTM, ANQGSEA. The CDR3 runs to 14 residues. The CDR3 loop is CSGLAGQQYNEQFF. The CDR3 DNA follows: TGCAGCGGCCTAGCGGGCCAACAATACAATGAGCAGTTCTTC.

This rearrangement joins TRBV5-1 to TRBJ1-3; the D is unclear. Germline assignment: CDR1 SGHRS and CDR2 YFSETQ. V was shortened by 0 bases and J by 4 bases, with 8 bases between the two germline ends. This CDR3 spans 14 amino acids. The chain's CDR3 is CASSLAGYGNTIYF. The CDR3 bases are TGCGCCAGCAGCTTGGCAGGCTACGGAAACACCATATATTTT.

This clone appeared a few times. V is TRBV14 and J is TRBJ2-3; 8 nucleotides line up with TRBD2. The CDR3 length is 16 residues. The germline gives CDR1 SGHDN, CDR2 FVKESK. After removal of 1 base from V and 1 base from J, the junction contained 4 bases not matched to a gene. The CDR3 nucleotides read TGTGCCAGCAGCCAAGGTATTAGCGGGGGCACAGATACGCAGTATTTT. This translates into CASSQGISGGTDTQYF.

This clone appeared a single time. The gene calls are TRBV30 and TRBJ2-1, with D perhaps matching TRBD1 (6 bases). Germline V gene lookup returns CDR1 GTSNPN and CDR2 SVGIG (reference sequence). Trimming stripped 7 bases from V and 7 bases from J, with 20 bases between. The CDR3 length is 14 residues. The CDR3 DNA reads as TGTGCCTTCTTGACCGGGACACTTGTTAATGAGCAGTTCTTC. As protein: CAFLTGTLVNEQFF.

Remarks on this clone: Other DNA sequences in the same sample also yield this CDR3. The chain couples TRBV6-4 to TRBJ2-7; 8 bases line up with TRBD2. The germline V gene encodes CDR1 MRHNA and CDR2 SNTAGT. With V trimmed by 5 bases and J by 1 base, 7 bases remained unmatched. CDR3 length: 15 amino acids. This chain's CDR3 is CASSSPGLGSYEQYF. The CDR3 DNA follows: TGTGCCAGCAGTTCACCGGGACTAGGTTCCTACGAGCAGTACTTC.

This clone has a single count. The V and J genes are TRBV15 and TRBJ2-5; TRBD2 matches at 7 bases. Germline assignment: CDR1 LNHNV and CDR2 YYDKDF (reference sequence). After removal of 5 bases from V and 1 base from J, the junction contained 10 bases not matched to a gene. The CDR3 is 16 residues long. CDR3 DNA sequence: TGTGCCACCAGCGGGGGGGGTCGAGGTATCCAAGAGACCCAGTACTTC. It is translated as CATSGGGRGIQETQYF. The whole variable domain, remainder taken from reference TRBV15 and TRBJ2-5, is DAMVIQNPRYQVTQFGKPVTLSCSQTLNHNVMYWYQQKSSQAPKLLFHYYDKDFNNEADTPDNFQSRRPNTSFCFLDIRSPGLGDTAMYLCATSGGGRGIQETQYFGPGTRLLVL.

Only one count was recorded for this clone. The chain uses TRBV9 and TRBJ2-3; D gene ambiguous. Germline V CDR1 and CDR2: SGDLS, YYNGEE. The CDR3 sequence is 16 residues long. Trimming removed 1 base at V and 0 bases at J, with 12 bases between. CDR3 protein: CASSVTDTPSTDTQYF. The CDR3 DNA sequence: TGTGCCAGCAGCGTAACCGACACCCCTAGCACAGATACGCAGTATTTT.

This chain joins TRBV19 and TRBJ1-5; 8 nucleotides agree with TRBD1. CDR3 length: 14 amino acids. V lost 6 bases, J lost 7 bases, and 8 bases stayed unmatched. Germline CDR1 reads LNHDA; CDR2 reads SQIVND (reference sequence). The CDR3 nucleotides are TGTGCCAGTAGAAGCGACAGGGGTGGGCAGCCCCAGCATTTT. Protein: CASRSDRGGQPQHF.

The chain carries TRBV30 and TRBJ1-2, with 7 bases fitting TRBD1. CDR1 is GTSNPN and CDR2 is SVGIG in the germline V gene (reference sequence). With V trimmed by 2 bases and J by 4 bases, 10 bases remained unmatched. The CDR3 is made up of 15 amino acids. The CDR3 region has the DNA TGTGCCTGGAGTCAGTTCTACGGGGACAGCTATGGCTACACCTTC. It codes for CAWSQFYGDSYGYTF.

This clone is a singleton in its sample. The rearrangement links TRBV6-1 to TRBJ1-2; tentative D call: TRBD1 (6 bases). From germline, CDR1 is MNHNS and CDR2 SASEGT. V was clipped by 7 bases and J by 4 bases, with 19 bases between them. This CDR3 is 15 amino acids long. The CDR3 DNA follows: TGTGCCAGCACCATCAGGGCAGGGGTCGGCTATGGCTACACCTTC. It codes for CASTIRAGVGYGYTF.

This clone was counted a few times. CDR3 bases: TGTGCCAGCAGTTACTCTGCAGGGGGCGGAAACACCATATATTTT. Its translation is CASSYSAGGGNTIYF. The chain combines TRBV6-6 with TRBJ1-3; 8 nucleotides match TRBD1. J gave up 4 bases and V 0 bases, and 2 bases lay outside the gene matches. This CDR3 region has 15 residues. Per germline, CDR1 MNHNY and CDR2 SVGAGI (reference sequence).

This rearrangement joins TRBV15 to TRBJ2-2; D gene unclear. V lost 1 base to trimming and J lost 0 bases, with 12 bases between them. CDR3 length equals 17 residues. Germline V gene sequence: CDR1 LNHNV, CDR2 YYDKDF (reference sequence). CDR3 region: CATSRVGALTNTGELFF. CDR3 DNA: TGTGCCACCAGCAGAGTTGGTGCACTCACGAACACCGGGGAGCTGTTTTTT.

The chain is built from TRBV2 and TRBJ2-1, with TRBD1 identical over 7 bases. CDR1 is SNHLY, CDR2 FYNNEI, per germline. V dropped 7 bases and J dropped 10; count of bases not matched to a gene: 13. The length of the CDR3 is 14 residues. For the CDR3, the DNA is TGTGCCAGCACCCAGATCGCCCGGGACAGAGAGCAGTTCTTC. Residues: CASTQIARDREQFF.

The DNA for the CDR3 is TGCGCCAGCAGCCGGTTTAAGCGGGACTCCTACACTGAAGCTTTCTTT. It translates to CASSRFKRDSYTEAFF. The rearrangement joins TRBV4-1 to TRBJ1-1; weak D call: TRBD1 (5 bases). Trimming removed 4 bases at V and 3 bases at J, with 18 bases between. CDR3 length: 16 amino acids. Germline CDR1 is MGHRA and CDR2 is YSYEKL.

The genes are TRBV28 and TRBJ1-1, with 7 bases matching TRBD1. The V and J ends lost 6 bases and 0 bases, in that order; junction bases with no gene match: 7. CDR1 and CDR2 from the germline V gene are MDHEN and SYDVKM. The CDR3 runs to 15 residues. CDR3 region: CASSHRQGLNTEAFF. The CDR3 region has the DNA TGTGCCAGCAGCCATAGACAGGGATTGAACACTGAAGCTTTCTTT.

The chain has TRBV18 and TRBJ2-3, with 9 positions matching TRBD2. Germline V gene sequence: CDR1 KGHSH, CDR2 LQKENI. This CDR3 has 15 residues. Trimming at V came to 6 bases and at J to 1 base, leaving 5 bases not matched to a gene. In DNA, the CDR3 is TGTGCCAGCTCCCCAGCGGGGGGCGGCACAGATACGCAGTATTTT. Translated, it gives CASSPAGGGTDTQYF.